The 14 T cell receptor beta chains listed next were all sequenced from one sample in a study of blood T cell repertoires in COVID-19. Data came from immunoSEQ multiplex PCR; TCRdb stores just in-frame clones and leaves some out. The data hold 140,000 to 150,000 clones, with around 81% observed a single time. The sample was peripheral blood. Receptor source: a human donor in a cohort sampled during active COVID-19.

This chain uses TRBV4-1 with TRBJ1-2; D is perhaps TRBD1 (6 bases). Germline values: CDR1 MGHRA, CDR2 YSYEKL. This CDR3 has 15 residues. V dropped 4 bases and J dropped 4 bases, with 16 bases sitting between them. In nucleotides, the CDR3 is TGCGCCAGCAGCCCAATTACAGGGTCTCGCTATGGCTACACCTTC. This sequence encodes CASSPITGSRYGYTF.

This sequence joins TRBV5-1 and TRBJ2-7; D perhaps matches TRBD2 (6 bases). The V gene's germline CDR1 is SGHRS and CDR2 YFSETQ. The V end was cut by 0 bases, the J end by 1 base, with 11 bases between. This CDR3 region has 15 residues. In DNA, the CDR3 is TGCGCCAGCAGCTTGGAATGGGGGGAGTCCTACGAGCAGTACTTC. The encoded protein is CASSLEWGESYEQYF. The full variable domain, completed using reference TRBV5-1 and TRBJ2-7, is KAGVTQTPRYLIKTRGQQVTLSCSPISGHRSVSWYQQTPGQGLQFLFEYFSETQRNKGNFPGRFSGRQFSNSRSEMNVSTLELGDSALYLCASSLEWGESYEQYFGPGTRLTVT.

CDR3 amino acids: CASSWGQGYTGELFF. The CDR3 bases are TGTGCCAGCAGTTGGGGACAGGGGTACACCGGGGAGCTGTTTTTT. The chain carries TRBV28 and TRBJ2-2, with TRBD1 matching 10 bases. Germline CDR1 reads MDHEN; CDR2 reads SYDVKM. Trimming cost V 4 bases and J 3 bases; bases outside gene matches: 2. The CDR3 is 15 amino acids.

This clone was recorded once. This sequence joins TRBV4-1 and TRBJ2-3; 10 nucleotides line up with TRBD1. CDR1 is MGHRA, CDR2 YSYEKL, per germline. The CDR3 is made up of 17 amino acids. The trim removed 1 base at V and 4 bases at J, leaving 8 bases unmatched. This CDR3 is CASSQVAGTGAADTQYF. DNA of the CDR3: TGCGCCAGCAGCCAAGTGGCCGGGACAGGGGCGGCAGATACGCAGTATTTT.

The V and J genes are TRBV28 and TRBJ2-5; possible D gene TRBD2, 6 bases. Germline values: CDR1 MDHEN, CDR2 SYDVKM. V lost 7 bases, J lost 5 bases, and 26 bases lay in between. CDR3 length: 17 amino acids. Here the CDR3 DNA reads TGTGCCAGCACCACACCCGTGTCGGGGGATTGGGGGGAGACCCAGTACTTC. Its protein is CASTTPVSGDWGETQYF.

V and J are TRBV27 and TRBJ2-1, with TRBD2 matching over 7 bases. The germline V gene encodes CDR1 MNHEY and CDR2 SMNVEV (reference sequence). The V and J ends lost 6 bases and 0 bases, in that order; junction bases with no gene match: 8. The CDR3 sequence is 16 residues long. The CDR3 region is CASSSRLASSYNEQFF. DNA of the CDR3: TGTGCCAGCAGCTCCAGACTAGCAAGCTCCTACAATGAGCAGTTCTTC.

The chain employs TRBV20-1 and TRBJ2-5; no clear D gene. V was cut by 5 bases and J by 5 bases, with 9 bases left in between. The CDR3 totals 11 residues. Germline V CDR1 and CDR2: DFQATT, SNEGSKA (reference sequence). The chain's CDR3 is CSAEAVETQYF. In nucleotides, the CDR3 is TGCAGTGCTGAGGCAGTTGAGACCCAGTACTTC.

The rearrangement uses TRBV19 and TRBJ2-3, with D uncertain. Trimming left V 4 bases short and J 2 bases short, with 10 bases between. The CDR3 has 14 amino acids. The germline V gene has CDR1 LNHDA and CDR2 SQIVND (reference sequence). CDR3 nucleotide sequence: TGTGCCAGTAGTACTAAACTACACACAGATACGCAGTATTTT. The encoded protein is CASSTKLHTDTQYF.

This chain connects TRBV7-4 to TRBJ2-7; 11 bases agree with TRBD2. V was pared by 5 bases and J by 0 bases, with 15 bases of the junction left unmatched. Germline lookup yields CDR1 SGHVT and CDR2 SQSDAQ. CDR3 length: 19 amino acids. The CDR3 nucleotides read TGTGCCAGCAGCCCACAAACCCCCGGGACTAGCGGATTCTCCTACGAGCAGTACTTC. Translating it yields CASSPQTPGTSGFSYEQYF. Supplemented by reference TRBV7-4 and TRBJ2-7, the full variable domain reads GAGVSQSPRYKVAKRGRDVALRCDSISGHVTLYWYRQTLGQGSEVLTYSQSDAQRDKSGRPSGRFSAERPERSVSTLKIQRTEQGDSAVYLCASSPQTPGTSGFSYEQYFGPGTRLTVT.

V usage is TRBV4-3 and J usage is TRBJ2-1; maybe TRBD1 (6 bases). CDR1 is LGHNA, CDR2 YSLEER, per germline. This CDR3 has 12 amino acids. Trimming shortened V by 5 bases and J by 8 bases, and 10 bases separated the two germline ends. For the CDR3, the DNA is TGCGCCAGCAGCTTACAGGGTGATGAGCAGTTCTTC. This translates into CASSLQGDEQFF.

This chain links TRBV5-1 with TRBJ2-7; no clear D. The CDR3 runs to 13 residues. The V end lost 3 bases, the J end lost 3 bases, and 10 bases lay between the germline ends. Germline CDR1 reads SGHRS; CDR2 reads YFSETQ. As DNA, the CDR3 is TGCGCCAGCAGCTCACACACAAACTACGAGCAGTACTTC. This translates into CASSSHTNYEQYF. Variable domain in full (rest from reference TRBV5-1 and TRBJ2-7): KAGVTQTPRYLIKTRGQQVTLSCSPISGHRSVSWYQQTPGQGLQFLFEYFSETQRNKGNFPGRFSGRQFSNSRSEMNVSTLELGDSALYLCASSSHTNYEQYFGPGTRLTVT.

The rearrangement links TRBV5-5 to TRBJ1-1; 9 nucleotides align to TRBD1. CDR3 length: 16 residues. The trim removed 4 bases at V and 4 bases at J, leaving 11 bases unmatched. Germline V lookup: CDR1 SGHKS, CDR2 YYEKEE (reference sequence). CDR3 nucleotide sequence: TGTGCCAGCAGCCTGCGACAGGGGGTATCGATCACTGAAGCTTTCTTT. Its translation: CASSLRQGVSITEAFF.

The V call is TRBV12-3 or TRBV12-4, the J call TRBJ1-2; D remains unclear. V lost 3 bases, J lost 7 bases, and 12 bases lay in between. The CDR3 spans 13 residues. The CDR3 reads CASSFEVALGYTF. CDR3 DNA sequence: TGTGCCAGCAGTTTTGAAGTAGCTCTTGGCTACACCTTC.

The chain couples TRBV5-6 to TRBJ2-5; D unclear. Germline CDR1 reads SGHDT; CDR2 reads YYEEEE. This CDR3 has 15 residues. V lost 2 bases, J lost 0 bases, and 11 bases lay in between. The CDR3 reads CASSFLGWYQETQYF. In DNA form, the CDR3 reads TGTGCCAGCAGCTTCCTTGGCTGGTACCAAGAGACCCAGTACTTC.